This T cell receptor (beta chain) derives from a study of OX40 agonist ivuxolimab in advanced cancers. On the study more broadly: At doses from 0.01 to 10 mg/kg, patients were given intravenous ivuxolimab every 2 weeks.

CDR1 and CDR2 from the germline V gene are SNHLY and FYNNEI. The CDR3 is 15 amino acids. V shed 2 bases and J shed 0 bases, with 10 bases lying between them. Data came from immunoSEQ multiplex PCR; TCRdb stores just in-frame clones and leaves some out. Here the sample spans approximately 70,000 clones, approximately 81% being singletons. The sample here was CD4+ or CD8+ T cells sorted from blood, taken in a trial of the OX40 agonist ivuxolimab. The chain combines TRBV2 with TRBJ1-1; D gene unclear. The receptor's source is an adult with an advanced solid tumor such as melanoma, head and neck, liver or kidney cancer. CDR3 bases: TGTGCCAGCAGTGAATTACACCCGATGAACACTGAAGCTTTCTTT. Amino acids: CASSELHPMNTEAFF.